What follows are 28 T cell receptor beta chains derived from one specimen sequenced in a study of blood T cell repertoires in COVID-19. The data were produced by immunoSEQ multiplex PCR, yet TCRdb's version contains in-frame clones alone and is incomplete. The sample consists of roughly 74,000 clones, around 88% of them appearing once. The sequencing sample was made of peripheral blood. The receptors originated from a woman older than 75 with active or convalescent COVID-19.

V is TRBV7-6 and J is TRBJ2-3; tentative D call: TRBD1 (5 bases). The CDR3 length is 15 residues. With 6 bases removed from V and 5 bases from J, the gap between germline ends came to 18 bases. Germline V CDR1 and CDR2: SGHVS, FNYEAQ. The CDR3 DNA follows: TGTGCCAGCAGTCTGGGGTCCATAAGGGGAGATACGCAGTATTTT. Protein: CASSLGSIRGDTQYF.

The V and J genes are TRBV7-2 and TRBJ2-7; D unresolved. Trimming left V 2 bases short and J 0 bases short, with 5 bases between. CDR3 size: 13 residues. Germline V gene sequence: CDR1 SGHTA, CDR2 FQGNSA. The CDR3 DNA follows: TGTGCCAGCAGCTTACAGCGCTCCTACGAGCAGTACTTC. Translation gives CASSLQRSYEQYF.

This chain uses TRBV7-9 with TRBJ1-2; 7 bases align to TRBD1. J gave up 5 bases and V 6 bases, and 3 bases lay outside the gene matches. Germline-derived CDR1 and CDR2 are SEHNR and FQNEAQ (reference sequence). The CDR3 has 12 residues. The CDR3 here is CASSQGEYGYTF. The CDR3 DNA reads TGTGCCAGCAGTCAGGGGGAATATGGCTACACCTTC.

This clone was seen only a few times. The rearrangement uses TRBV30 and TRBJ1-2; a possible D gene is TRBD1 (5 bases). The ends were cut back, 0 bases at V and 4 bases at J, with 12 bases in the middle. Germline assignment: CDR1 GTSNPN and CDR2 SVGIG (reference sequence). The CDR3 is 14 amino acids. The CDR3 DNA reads TGTGCCTGGAGTGTACTTACGACAGCCTATGGCTACACCTTC. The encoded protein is CAWSVLTTAYGYTF. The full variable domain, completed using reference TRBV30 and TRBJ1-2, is SQTIHQWPATLVQPVGSPLSLECTVEGTSNPNLYWYRQAAGRGLQLLFYSVGIGQISSEVPQNLSASRPQDRQFILSSKKLLLSDSGFYLCAWSVLTTAYGYTFGSGTRLTVV.

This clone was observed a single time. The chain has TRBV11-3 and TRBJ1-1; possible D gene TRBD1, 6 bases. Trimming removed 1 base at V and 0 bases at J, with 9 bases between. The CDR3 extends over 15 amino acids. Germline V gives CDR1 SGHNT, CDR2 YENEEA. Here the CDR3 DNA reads TGTGCCAGCAGCTTAGTAACAGGGATGAACACTGAAGCTTTCTTT. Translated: CASSLVTGMNTEAFF.

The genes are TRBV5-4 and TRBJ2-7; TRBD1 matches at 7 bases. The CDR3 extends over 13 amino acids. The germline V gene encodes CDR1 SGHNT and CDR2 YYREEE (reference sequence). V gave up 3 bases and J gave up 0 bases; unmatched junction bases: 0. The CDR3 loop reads CASSWDSSYEQYF. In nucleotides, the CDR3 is TGTGCCAGCAGCTGGGACAGCTCCTACGAGCAGTACTTC.

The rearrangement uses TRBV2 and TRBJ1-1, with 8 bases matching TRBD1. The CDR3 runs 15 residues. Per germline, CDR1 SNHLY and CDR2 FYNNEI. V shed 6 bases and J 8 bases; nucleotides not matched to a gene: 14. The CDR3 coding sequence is TGTGCCAGCAGGTATCGAGGACAGGGCCTGAGGGAAGCTTTCTTT. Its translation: CASRYRGQGLREAFF.

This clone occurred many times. The CDR3 here is CATSDFEDTEAFF. The CDR3 DNA follows: TGTGCCACCAGTGATTTTGAGGACACTGAAGCTTTCTTT. This rearrangement joins TRBV24-1 to TRBJ1-1; no reliable D call. Germline V gene sequence: CDR1 KGHDR, CDR2 SFDVKD. V lost 1 base, J lost 3 bases, and 5 bases lay in between. This CDR3 region has 13 residues.

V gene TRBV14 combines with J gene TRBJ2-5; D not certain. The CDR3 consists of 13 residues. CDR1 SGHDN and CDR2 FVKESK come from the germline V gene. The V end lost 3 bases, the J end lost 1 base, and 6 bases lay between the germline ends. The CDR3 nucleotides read TGTGCCAGCAGCCAGGGCAGCCAAGAGACCCAGTACTTC. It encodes CASSQGSQETQYF.

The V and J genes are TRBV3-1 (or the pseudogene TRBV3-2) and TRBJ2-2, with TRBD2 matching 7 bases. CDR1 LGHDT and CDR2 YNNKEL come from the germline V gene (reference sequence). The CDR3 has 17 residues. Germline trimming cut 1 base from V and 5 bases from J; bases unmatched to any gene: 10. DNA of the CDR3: TGTGCCAGCAGCCAAGGAGTGGGCGGGAGTACGACCGGGGAGCTGTTTTTT. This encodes CASSQGVGGSTTGELFF.

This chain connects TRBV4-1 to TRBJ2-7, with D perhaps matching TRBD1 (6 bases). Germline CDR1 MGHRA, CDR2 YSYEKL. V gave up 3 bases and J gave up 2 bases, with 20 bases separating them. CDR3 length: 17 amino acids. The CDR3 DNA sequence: TGCGCCAGCAGCCAGAAAGCGACATGGGACACTACCTACGAGCAGTACTTC. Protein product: CASSQKATWDTTYEQYF.

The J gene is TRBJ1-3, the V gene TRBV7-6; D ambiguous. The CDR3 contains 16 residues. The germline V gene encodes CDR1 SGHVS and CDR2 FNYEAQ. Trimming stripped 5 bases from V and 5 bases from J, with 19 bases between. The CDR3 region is CASSLSYRAARNTIYF. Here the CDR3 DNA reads TGTGCCAGCAGCCTCAGTTACAGAGCCGCTCGAAACACCATATATTTT. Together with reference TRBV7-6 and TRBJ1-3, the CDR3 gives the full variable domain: GAGVSQSPRYKVTKRGQDVALRCDPISGHVSLYWYRQALGQGPEFLTYFNYEAQQDKSGLPNDRFSAERPEGSISTLTIQRTEQRDSAMYRCASSLSYRAARNTIYFGEGSWLTVV.

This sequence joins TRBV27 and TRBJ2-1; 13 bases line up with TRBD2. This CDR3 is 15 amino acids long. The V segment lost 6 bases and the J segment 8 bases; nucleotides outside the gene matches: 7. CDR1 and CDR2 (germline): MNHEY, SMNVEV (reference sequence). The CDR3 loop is CASSPTSGRIYEQFF. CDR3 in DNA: TGTGCCAGCAGCCCGACTAGCGGGAGGATATATGAGCAGTTCTTC.

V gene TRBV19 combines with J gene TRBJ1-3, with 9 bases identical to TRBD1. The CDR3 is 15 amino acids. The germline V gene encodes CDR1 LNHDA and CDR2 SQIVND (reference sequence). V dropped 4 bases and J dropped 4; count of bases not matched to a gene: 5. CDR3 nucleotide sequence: TGTGCCAGTAGTAGAGGACAGGGGTTGGGAAACACCATATATTTT. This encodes CASSRGQGLGNTIYF.

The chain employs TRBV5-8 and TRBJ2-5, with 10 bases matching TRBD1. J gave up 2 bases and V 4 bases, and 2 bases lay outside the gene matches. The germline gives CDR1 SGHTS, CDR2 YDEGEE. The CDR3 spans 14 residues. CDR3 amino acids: CASSRGQGQETQYF. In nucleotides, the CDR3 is TGTGCCAGCAGCCGGGGACAGGGGCAAGAGACCCAGTACTTC. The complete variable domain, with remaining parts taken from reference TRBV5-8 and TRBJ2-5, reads EAGVTQSPTHLIKTRGQQATLRCSPISGHTSVYWYQQALGLGLQFLLWYDEGEERNRGNFPPRFSGRQFPNYSSELNVNALELEDSALYLCASSRGQGQETQYFGPGTRLLVL.

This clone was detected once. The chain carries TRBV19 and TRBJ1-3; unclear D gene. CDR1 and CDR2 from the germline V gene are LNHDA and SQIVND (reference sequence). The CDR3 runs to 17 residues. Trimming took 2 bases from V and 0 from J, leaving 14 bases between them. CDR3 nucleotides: TGTGCCAGTAGTATATTAGGAGGTTTTCTCTCTGGAAACACCATATATTTT. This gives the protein CASSILGGFLSGNTIYF.

The CDR3 DNA reads TGTGCCAGCAGCTCAACTAGCGGGGGGCTCGCGAACACCGGGGAGCTGTTTTTT. Amino acids: CASSSTSGGLANTGELFF. This chain uses TRBV7-8 with TRBJ2-2, with TRBD2 matching 12 bases. The CDR3 is made up of 18 amino acids. The V gene end was trimmed by 4 bases and the J gene end by 0 bases; junction bases not matched to a gene: 6. CDR1 SGHVS and CDR2 FQNEAQ come from the germline V gene.

The CDR3 is CASSYLWTAKETQYF. DNA of the CDR3: TGCGCCAGCAGCTACCTATGGACAGCAAAAGAGACCCAGTACTTC. The chain is built from TRBV5-1 and TRBJ2-5, with a weak D call TRBD1 (6 bases). Germline lookup yields CDR1 SGHRS and CDR2 YFSETQ. CDR3 size: 15 residues. V was shortened by 3 bases and J by 3 bases, with 15 bases between the two germline ends.

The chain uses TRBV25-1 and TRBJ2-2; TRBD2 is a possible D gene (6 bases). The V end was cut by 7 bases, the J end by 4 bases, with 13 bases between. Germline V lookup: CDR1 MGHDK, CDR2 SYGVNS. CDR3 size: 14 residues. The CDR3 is CASTLGRSTGELFF. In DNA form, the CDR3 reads TGTGCCAGCACCCTGGGGAGGAGCACCGGGGAGCTGTTTTTT.

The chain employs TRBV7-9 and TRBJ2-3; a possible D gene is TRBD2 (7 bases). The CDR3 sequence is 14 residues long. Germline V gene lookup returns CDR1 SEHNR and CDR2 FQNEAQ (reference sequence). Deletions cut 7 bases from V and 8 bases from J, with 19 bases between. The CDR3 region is CASTSGRLGATQYF. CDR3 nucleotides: TGTGCCAGCACCTCCGGGAGGTTGGGGGCTACGCAGTATTTT.

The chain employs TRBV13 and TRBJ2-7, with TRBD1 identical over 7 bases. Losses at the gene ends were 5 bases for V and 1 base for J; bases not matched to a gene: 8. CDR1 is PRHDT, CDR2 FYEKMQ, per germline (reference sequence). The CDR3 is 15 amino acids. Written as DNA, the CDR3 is TGTGCCAGCAGCAGTTCCGGGACAGAATCCTACGAGCAGTACTTC. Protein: CASSSSGTESYEQYF.

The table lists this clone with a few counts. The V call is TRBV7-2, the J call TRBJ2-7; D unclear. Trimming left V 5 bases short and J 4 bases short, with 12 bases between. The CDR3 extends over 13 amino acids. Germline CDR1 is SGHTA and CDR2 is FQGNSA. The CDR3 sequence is CASSESRMYEQYF. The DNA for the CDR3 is TGTGCCAGCAGCGAATCTAGGATGTACGAGCAGTACTTC.

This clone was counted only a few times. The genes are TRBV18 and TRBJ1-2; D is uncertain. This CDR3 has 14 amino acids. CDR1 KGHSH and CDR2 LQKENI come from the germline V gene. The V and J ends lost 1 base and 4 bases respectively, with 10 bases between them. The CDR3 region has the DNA TGTGCCAGCTCACCACTTGAGTTGCTCTATGGCTACACCTTC. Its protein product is CASSPLELLYGYTF.

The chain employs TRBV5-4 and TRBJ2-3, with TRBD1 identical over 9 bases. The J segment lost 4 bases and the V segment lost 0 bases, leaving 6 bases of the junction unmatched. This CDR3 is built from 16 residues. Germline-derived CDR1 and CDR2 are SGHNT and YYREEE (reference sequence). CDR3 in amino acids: CASSLGRDRVADTQYF. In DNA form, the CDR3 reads TGTGCCAGCAGCTTGGGCAGGGACAGGGTGGCAGATACGCAGTATTTT.

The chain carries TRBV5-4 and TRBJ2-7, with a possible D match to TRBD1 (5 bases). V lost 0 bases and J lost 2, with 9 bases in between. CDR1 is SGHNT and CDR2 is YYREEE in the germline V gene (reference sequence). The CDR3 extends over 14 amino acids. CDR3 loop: CASSLGQYTYEQYF. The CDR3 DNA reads TGTGCCAGCAGCTTGGGACAGTACACCTACGAGCAGTACTTC. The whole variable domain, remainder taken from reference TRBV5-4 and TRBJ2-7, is ETGVTQSPTHLIKTRGQQVTLRCSSQSGHNTVSWYQQALGQGPQFIFQYYREEENGRGNFPPRFSGLQFPNYSSELNVNALELDDSALYLCASSLGQYTYEQYFGPGTRLTVT.

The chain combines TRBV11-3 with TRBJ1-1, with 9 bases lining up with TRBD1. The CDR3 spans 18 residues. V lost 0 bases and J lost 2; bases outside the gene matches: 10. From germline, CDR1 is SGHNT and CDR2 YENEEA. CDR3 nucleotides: TGTGCCAGCAGCTTAGACCATACAGGGGGCTACTCTAACACTGAAGCTTTCTTT. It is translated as CASSLDHTGGYSNTEAFF.

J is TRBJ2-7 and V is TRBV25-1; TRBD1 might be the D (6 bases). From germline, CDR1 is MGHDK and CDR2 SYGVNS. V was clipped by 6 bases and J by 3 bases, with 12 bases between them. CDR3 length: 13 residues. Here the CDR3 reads CASSPRGIYEQYF. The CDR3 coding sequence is TGTGCCAGCAGCCCTAGGGGGATCTACGAGCAGTACTTC.

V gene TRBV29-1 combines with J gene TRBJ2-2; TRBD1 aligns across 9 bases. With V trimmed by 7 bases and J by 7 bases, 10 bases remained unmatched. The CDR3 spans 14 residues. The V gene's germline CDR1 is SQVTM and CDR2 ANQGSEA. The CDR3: CSGRTGVHSGELFF. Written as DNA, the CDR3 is TGCAGCGGTAGGACAGGGGTACATAGCGGGGAGCTGTTTTTT.